The 18 T cell receptor beta chains below come from one sample, sequenced in a study of persistence of HIV-infected CD4 T cells. Stimulation used 7.5 to 10 ug/mL lysate from CMV-infected fibroblasts. Sorting selected CD4+ T cells upregulating both CD40 ligand and CD69. These receptors have no known antigen. The immunoSEQ assay was version 4, run in survey mode. Clones were read by immunoSEQ multiplex PCR, and TCRdb kept only the in-frame ones, dropping some. The sample lists some 20,000 clones; almost 65% were seen once. The source material was CD4+ T cells sorted from PBMCs after approximately 19-hour stimulation, sampled from a patient who received antiretroviral therapy. The source is an adult woman with HIV who was CMV-seropositive.

J is TRBJ1-1 and V is TRBV29-1; D is undetermined. CDR1 and CDR2 (germline): SQVTM, ANQGSEA. The CDR3 length is 15 residues. The V and J ends lost 3 bases and 1 base respectively, with 15 bases between them. In DNA, the CDR3 is TGCAGCGTTGATACGGCTATCGAGGGGAACACTGAAGCTTTCTTT. Translated: CSVDTAIEGNTEAFF.

CDR3 DNA: TGTGCCAGCAGCATAGCCGGGACAGCCTTAGAGACCCAGTACTTC. Protein product: CASSIAGTALETQYF. The chain combines TRBV5-4 with TRBJ2-5; 7 nucleotides agree with TRBD1. The CDR3 extends over 15 amino acids. Germline trimming cut 4 bases from V and 4 bases from J; bases unmatched to any gene: 10. Germline CDR1 is SGHNT and CDR2 is YYREEE (reference sequence).

The CDR3 protein is CASSYRRNGGYGYTF. The CDR3, as DNA: TGTGCCAGCAGTTACCGACGCAACGGGGGGTATGGCTACACCTTC. The chain links TRBV6-5 to TRBJ1-2; possibly TRBD1 for D (5 bases). Germline V gene data show CDR1 as MNHEY and CDR2 as SVGAGI. The CDR3 has 15 amino acids. V was pared by 2 bases and J by 5 bases, with 15 bases between.

V is TRBV18 and J is TRBJ1-1; D call uncertain. CDR1 is KGHSH and CDR2 is LQKENI in the germline V gene. The CDR3 is 11 amino acids. V lost 4 bases and J lost 6, with 6 bases in between. CDR3 nucleotide sequence: TGTGCCAGCTCACAACGCCCTGAAGCTTTCTTT. Its translation is CASSQRPEAFF.

The chain uses TRBV5-5 and TRBJ2-5, with a possible D match to TRBD2 (5 bases). Germline assignment: CDR1 SGHKS and CDR2 YYEKEE (reference sequence). V was cut by 0 bases and J by 5 bases, with 11 bases left in between. The CDR3 has 14 residues. In nucleotides, the CDR3 is TGTGCCAGCAGCTTGGGTACAGCGGCGGAGACCCAGTACTTC. This codes for CASSLGTAAETQYF.

The rearrangement links TRBV10-1 to TRBJ1-2; D remains ambiguous. Per germline, CDR1 WNHNN and CDR2 SYGVQD (reference sequence). The CDR3 runs 13 residues. V lost 0 bases to trimming and J lost 8 bases, with 10 bases between them. The CDR3 spells CASSESRGRGYTF. The CDR3 DNA reads TGCGCCAGCAGTGAGTCTCGTGGGCGAGGCTACACCTTC.

The chain employs TRBV6-5 and TRBJ1-1, with a tentative D call TRBD1 (5 bases). Germline values: CDR1 MNHEY, CDR2 SVGAGI. The length of the CDR3 is 15 residues. V gave up 6 bases and J gave up 1 base, with 15 bases separating them. The CDR3 DNA follows: TGTGCCAGCAGCAACCTGGGACGGAGGAACACTGAAGCTTTCTTT. It encodes CASSNLGRRNTEAFF.

The rearrangement uses TRBV5-4 and TRBJ1-5, with 9 bases lining up with TRBD1. Germline V CDR1 and CDR2: SGHNT, YYREEE (reference sequence). This CDR3 is 13 amino acids long. V shed 4 bases and J 6 bases; nucleotides not matched to a gene: 2. The CDR3 DNA reads as TGTGCCAGCAGCGAACAGGGGGCTCAGCCCCAGCATTTT. It translates to CASSEQGAQPQHF.

This clone was recorded a few times. The chain combines TRBV5-1 with TRBJ1-2; 9 bases are a match to TRBD1. The V gene end was trimmed by 4 bases and the J gene end by 2 bases; junction bases not matched to a gene: 3. Germline V gene data show CDR1 as SGHRS and CDR2 as YFSETQ. The CDR3 length is 14 residues. CDR3 loop: CASSTDRGNYGYTF. The CDR3 DNA reads TGCGCCAGCAGCACGGACAGGGGAAACTATGGCTACACCTTC.

This clone was recorded once. The chain uses TRBV6-2 or TRBV6-3 and TRBJ2-3; 9 bases are shared with TRBD2. The V gene end was trimmed by 4 bases and the J gene end by 14 bases; junction bases not matched to a gene: 10. CDR1 and CDR2 from the germline V gene are MNHEY and SVGEGT. The CDR3 loop spans 13 amino acids. The CDR3 bases are TGTGCCAGCAGTTCCATCCGCGGGGGGGCCGTGTATTTT. Protein sequence: CASSSIRGGAVYF.

This chain links TRBV28 with TRBJ2-3; 10 bases agree with TRBD1. CDR1 is MDHEN, CDR2 SYDVKM, per germline. The CDR3 extends over 15 amino acids. J lost 5 bases, V lost 6 bases, and 8 bases had no gene match. The CDR3 loop reads CASSPTTGGLDTQYF. In DNA form, the CDR3 reads TGTGCCAGCAGCCCTACGACAGGGGGCTTAGATACGCAGTATTTT.

The J gene is TRBJ2-2, the V gene TRBV9; TRBD1 agrees at 9 bases. This CDR3 comprises 15 residues. V was clipped by 1 base and J by 2 bases; unmatched bases: 0. Per the germline V gene, CDR1 is SGDLS and CDR2 is YYNGEE. CDR3 in DNA: TGTGCCAGCAGCGTAACAGGGGGCAACACCGGGGAGCTGTTTTTT. It yields the protein CASSVTGGNTGELFF. Using reference TRBV9 and TRBJ2-2 for the parts outside the CDR3, the full variable domain is DSGVTQTPKHLITATGQRVTLRCSPRSGDLSVYWYQQSLDQGLQFLIQYYNGEERAKGNILERFSAQQFPDLHSELNLSSLELGDSALYFCASSVTGGNTGELFFGEGSRLTVL.

This sequence joins TRBV28 and TRBJ1-2, with D perhaps TRBD1 (6 bases). V was cut by 2 bases and J by 8 bases, with 9 bases left in between. The CDR3 runs to 12 residues. Germline assignment: CDR1 MDHEN and CDR2 SYDVKM. As DNA, the CDR3 is TGTGCCAGCAGTTTAACCGGACAGGGCTACACCTTC. This codes for CASSLTGQGYTF.

The chain is built from TRBV18 and TRBJ2-3, with 7 bases matching TRBD1. Germline CDR1 KGHSH, CDR2 LQKENI. This CDR3 spans 15 amino acids. V lost 3 bases and J lost 2; bases outside the gene matches: 5. The CDR3: CASSPRGTDTDTQYF. As DNA, the CDR3 is TGTGCCAGCTCACCCCGTGGGACAGACACAGATACGCAGTATTTT.

This chain joins TRBV5-6 and TRBJ1-2; 7 positions match TRBD1. CDR1 and CDR2 (germline): SGHDT, YYEEEE. The V segment lost 4 bases and the J segment 2 bases; nucleotides outside the gene matches: 11. The CDR3 contains 16 residues. CDR3 DNA: TGTGCCAGCAGCAACCGGGACAGAATAGTAAACTATGGCTACACCTTC. This codes for CASSNRDRIVNYGYTF.

The gene calls are TRBV5-1 and TRBJ1-2, with a possible D match to TRBD1 (5 bases). V shed 3 bases and J shed 7 bases, with 16 bases lying between them. Germline V gene sequence: CDR1 SGHRS, CDR2 YFSETQ. The CDR3 sequence is 14 residues long. The CDR3 loop is CASSSARQGSGYTF. CDR3 DNA sequence: TGCGCCAGCAGCTCGGCGCGGCAGGGATCTGGCTACACCTTC.

This clone was picked up a small number of times. This chain links TRBV21-1 with TRBJ1-2; the listed D gene, TRBD1, was not tested against the DNA. TRBV21-1 is recorded as a pseudogene. CDR3 size: 14 residues. Here the CDR3 reads CASSNNSINYGYTF. In DNA, the CDR3 is TGTGCCAGCAGCAATAACAGTATTAACTATGGCTACACCTTC.

This clone was picked up a small number of times. The rearrangement uses TRBV27 and TRBJ1-5; maybe TRBD1 (6 bases). This CDR3 region has 15 residues. Germline CDR1 and CDR2: MNHEY and SMNVEV (reference sequence). Trimming removed 6 bases from V and 2 bases from J, with 14 bases in between. The CDR3 spells CASRGWGAGNQPQHF. The CDR3 DNA sequence: TGTGCCAGCAGAGGGTGGGGGGCAGGCAATCAGCCCCAGCATTTT.